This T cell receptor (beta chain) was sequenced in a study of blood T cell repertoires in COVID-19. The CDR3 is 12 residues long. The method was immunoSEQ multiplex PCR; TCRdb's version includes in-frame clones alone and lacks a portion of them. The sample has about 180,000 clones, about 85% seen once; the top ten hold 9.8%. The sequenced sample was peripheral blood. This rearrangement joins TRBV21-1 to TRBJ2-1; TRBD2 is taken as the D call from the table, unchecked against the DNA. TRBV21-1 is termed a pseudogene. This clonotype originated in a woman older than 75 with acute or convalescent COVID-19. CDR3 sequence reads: CASSLRWNEQFF. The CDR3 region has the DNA TGTGCCAGCAGCCTCCGGTGGAATGAGCAGTTCTTC.